The 30 T cell receptor beta chains below were found in one sample sequenced in a study of sequential checkpoint blockade in melanoma. The method was immunoSEQ multiplex PCR; TCRdb's version includes in-frame clones alone and lacks a portion of them. The sample carries 25,000 to 30,000 clones, more than 80% recorded once. Treatment here: randomized to nivolumab then ipilimumab (arm A) or the reverse (arm B). Material: CD8+ T cells sorted from blood (inferred from file names), obtained from a patient given nivolumab and ipilimumab in sequence. These receptors came from a human donor with melanoma.

The J gene is TRBJ1-1, the V gene TRBV6-6, with D maybe TRBD1 (5 bases). Per the germline V gene, CDR1 is MNHNY and CDR2 is SVGAGI (reference sequence). The CDR3 consists of 12 residues. V lost 2 bases to trimming and J lost 7 bases, with 8 bases between them. CDR3 amino acids: CASSYPQGEAFF. CDR3 coding DNA: TGTGCCAGCAGTTACCCCCAGGGTGAAGCTTTCTTT.

CDR3 sequence reads: CASSYGTSAIDEQFF. The DNA for the CDR3 is TGTGCCAGCAGTTACGGGACTAGCGCCATTGATGAGCAGTTCTTC. The chain links TRBV28 to TRBJ2-1; 10 bases are a match to TRBD2. Trimming at V came to 4 bases and at J to 8 bases, leaving 8 bases not matched to a gene. The CDR3 is 15 residues long. Germline CDR1 reads MDHEN; CDR2 reads SYDVKM. Combining the CDR3 with reference TRBV28 and TRBJ2-1 gives the whole variable domain DVKVTQSSRYLVKRTGEKVFLECVQDMDHENMFWYRQDPGLGLRLIYFSYDVKMKEKGDIPEGYSVSREKKERFSLILESASTNQTSMYLCASSYGTSAIDEQFFGPGTRLTVL.

The chain recombines TRBV7-9 with TRBJ2-3; 11 nucleotides agree with TRBD2. V lost 5 bases, J lost 1 base, and 2 bases stayed unmatched. CDR1 and CDR2 from the germline V gene are SEHNR and FQNEAQ (reference sequence). The CDR3 has 15 amino acids. The chain's CDR3 is CASSPLAGGTDTQYF. The DNA of the CDR3 is TGTGCCAGCAGCCCACTAGCGGGAGGCACAGATACGCAGTATTTT.

CDR3 bases: TGTGCCAGCAGTGTCACTAGCGGGAGTCCCTACGAGCAGTACTTC. Protein product: CASSVTSGSPYEQYF. The chain couples TRBV28 to TRBJ2-7; 11 nucleotides line up with TRBD2. Trimming took 5 bases from V and 2 from J; bases not matched to a gene: 5. The length of the CDR3 is 15 residues. The germline V gene encodes CDR1 MDHEN and CDR2 SYDVKM.

Note on this clone: This same CDR3 is encoded by further DNA sequences in the sample. The chain is built from TRBV5-1 and TRBJ1-3; TRBD1 matches 9 bases. There are 16 residues in the CDR3. Trimming removed 4 bases from V and 4 bases from J; junction bases left unmatched: 9. The germline gives CDR1 SGHRS, CDR2 YFSETQ. This CDR3 is CASSIGQGFTGNTIYF. The CDR3 region has the DNA TGCGCCAGCAGCATCGGACAGGGGTTTACCGGAAACACCATATATTTT.

The rearrangement links TRBV5-6 to TRBJ2-7; D unresolved. V was shortened by 1 base and J by 4 bases, with 12 bases between the two germline ends. Per germline, CDR1 SGHDT and CDR2 YYEEEE. CDR3 length: 14 residues. This CDR3 is CASSLYSLPYEQYF. The DNA for the CDR3 is TGTGCCAGCAGCTTGTACAGCTTACCTTACGAGCAGTACTTC.

The rearrangement links TRBV5-6 to TRBJ2-2, with 7 positions matching TRBD1. The CDR3 spans 13 residues. From germline, CDR1 is SGHDT and CDR2 YYEEEE. Trimming removed 5 bases from V and 5 bases from J; junction bases left unmatched: 3. CDR3 sequence: CASSRTGTGELFF. CDR3 sequence (DNA): TGTGCCAGCAGTCGGACAGGAACCGGGGAGCTGTTTTTT.

The chain couples TRBV7-6 to TRBJ1-1; 7 bases are a match to TRBD1. Germline CDR1 is SGHVS and CDR2 is FNYEAQ. The CDR3 runs 16 residues. V lost 4 bases and J lost 0; bases outside the gene matches: 8. Here the CDR3 reads CASSSGQDLLNTEAFF. CDR3 sequence (DNA): TGTGCCAGCAGCTCTGGACAGGATTTACTGAACACTGAAGCTTTCTTT.

The J gene is TRBJ1-1, the V gene TRBV15; the match to TRBD1 covers 7 bases. Looked up from germline, CDR1 is LNHNV and CDR2 is YYDKDF (reference sequence). The CDR3 runs to 13 residues. Losses at the gene ends were 1 base for V and 7 bases for J; bases not matched to a gene: 3. This CDR3 reads CATSRAGQLEAFF. In DNA, the CDR3 is TGTGCCACCAGCAGAGCGGGACAGCTTGAAGCTTTCTTT.

The CDR3 sequence: CASSDSYSNQPQHF. The CDR3 region has the DNA TGTGCCAGCAGTGACTCATATAGCAATCAGCCCCAGCATTTT. The chain joins TRBV6-4 to TRBJ1-5; no reliable D call. The CDR3 contains 14 residues. CDR1 and CDR2 (germline): MRHNA, SNTAGT. Trimming removed 0 bases at V and 0 bases at J, with 3 bases between.

The gene calls are TRBV7-3 and TRBJ2-5; 8 nucleotides agree with TRBD1. V shed 3 bases, J shed 4 bases, and the junction held 7 bases outside the gene matches. CDR3 length: 15 amino acids. Per germline, CDR1 SGHTA and CDR2 FQGTGA. The CDR3, as DNA: TGTGCCAGCAGCTTTGGACAGGGCGGCACAGAGACCCAGTACTTC. Translated, it gives CASSFGQGGTETQYF.

The chain links TRBV6-5 to TRBJ2-2; no definite D call. Germline V gives CDR1 MNHEY, CDR2 SVGAGI. This CDR3 is built from 13 residues. V dropped 6 bases and J dropped 4 bases, with 9 bases sitting between them. The chain's CDR3 is CASSTRVTGELFF. The CDR3 coding sequence is TGTGCCAGCAGCACCCGGGTCACCGGGGAGCTGTTTTTT.

This chain uses TRBV7-9 with TRBJ1-2, with D unresolved. Trimming took 4 bases from V and 14 from J, leaving 8 bases between them. CDR1 and CDR2 from the germline V gene are SEHNR and FQNEAQ (reference sequence). The CDR3 length is 9 residues. CDR3 protein: CASSSPRTF. Written as DNA, the CDR3 is TGTGCCAGCAGCTCCCCTAGGACCTTC.

The chain couples TRBV6-5 to TRBJ2-7; TRBD1 matches at 11 bases. Trimming at V came to 8 bases and at J to 6 bases, leaving 6 bases not matched to a gene. The CDR3 runs to 13 residues. From germline, CDR1 is MNHEY and CDR2 SVGAGI. The CDR3 DNA reads TGTGCCAGCGGGGGACAGGGGGTGGCCGAGCAGTACTTC. Translating it yields CASGGQGVAEQYF.

This chain joins TRBV9 and TRBJ2-5; the D gene is possibly TRBD2 (5 bases). The DNA end lines up better with TRBJ2-7; the J call may be wrong. Germline CDR1 is SGDLS and CDR2 is YYNGEE. This CDR3 comprises 16 residues. In DNA form, the CDR3 reads TGTGCCAGCAGCGTAGGGGTGGGAGCTCCCTCCTACGAGCAGTACTTC. This encodes CASSVGVGAPSYEQYF.

The V gene is TRBV28, the J gene TRBJ2-7; 8 nucleotides align to TRBD2. Germline CDR1 MDHEN, CDR2 SYDVKM. The V gene end was trimmed by 7 bases and the J gene end by 3 bases; junction bases not matched to a gene: 8. CDR3 size: 14 residues. The CDR3 region is CASKPSGSRYEQYF. CDR3 nucleotide sequence: TGTGCCAGCAAACCCAGCGGGAGCCGCTACGAGCAGTACTTC.

V gene TRBV11-2 combines with J gene TRBJ1-1; 9 nucleotides agree with TRBD1. Trimming cost V 1 base and J 4 bases; bases outside gene matches: 10. The germline CDR1 and CDR2 sequences are SGHAT and FQNNGV. CDR3 length: 17 amino acids. CDR3 nucleotide sequence: TGTGCCAGCAGCTTAGGATACGGACAGGGGATGAGCACTGAAGCTTTCTTT. This gives the protein CASSLGYGQGMSTEAFF.

This clone was counted once. The J gene is TRBJ2-7, the V gene TRBV28, with TRBD2 identical over 8 bases. This CDR3 is built from 15 residues. J was trimmed by 0 bases and V by 3 bases; bases with no gene match: 4. Germline V gene lookup returns CDR1 MDHEN and CDR2 SYDVKM. CDR3 DNA: TGTGCCAGCAGTTTCGGGGGGGGGAGCTCCTACGAGCAGTACTTC. It encodes CASSFGGGSSYEQYF.

The rearrangement joins TRBV15 to TRBJ1-4; possible D gene TRBD1, 5 bases. Trimming shortened V by 5 bases and J by 3 bases, and 13 bases separated the two germline ends. There are 15 residues in the CDR3. Germline V gives CDR1 LNHNV, CDR2 YYDKDF (reference sequence). The CDR3 is CATSGGRFPNEKLFF. CDR3 DNA: TGTGCCACCAGCGGGGGGAGGTTCCCTAATGAAAAACTGTTTTTT.

This clone came up a few times. V is TRBV6-1 and J is TRBJ2-7, with a tentative D call TRBD1 (6 bases). Germline CDR1 and CDR2: MNHNS and SASEGT. The CDR3 length is 15 residues. Trimming removed 1 base at V and 2 bases at J, with 12 bases between. The DNA for the CDR3 is TGTGCCAGCAGTGAAGGAGGGGGACCTACCTACGAGCAGTACTTC. It encodes CASSEGGGPTYEQYF.

This chain joins TRBV19 and TRBJ2-3, with TRBD2 as a possible D gene (6 bases). This CDR3 contains 15 residues. Per germline, CDR1 LNHDA and CDR2 SQIVND (reference sequence). The germline V and J ends were trimmed by 2 bases and 10 bases, with 19 bases remaining between them. CDR3 residues: CASSITPGEARAQYF. In DNA, the CDR3 is TGTGCCAGTAGTATAACCCCGGGGGAGGCGAGAGCGCAGTATTTT.

The chain combines TRBV5-1 with TRBJ2-7, with TRBD2 identical over 13 bases. Unmatched junction bases numbered 7, after V lost 4 bases and J lost 0 bases. Per germline, CDR1 SGHRS and CDR2 YFSETQ. The CDR3 runs 17 residues. CDR3 sequence: CASSLGTSGVSSYEQYF. CDR3 DNA sequence: TGCGCCAGCAGCCTTGGGACTAGCGGGGTAAGCTCCTACGAGCAGTACTTC.

The chain employs TRBV7-3 and TRBJ2-1, with TRBD1 identical over 8 bases. The CDR3 totals 15 residues. CDR1 SGHTA and CDR2 FQGTGA come from the germline V gene. J gave up 1 base and V 4 bases, and 3 bases lay outside the gene matches. CDR3 loop: CASSSRQGSYNEQFF. CDR3 nucleotides: TGTGCCAGCAGCTCCCGACAGGGGTCCTACAATGAGCAGTTCTTC. The full variable domain, completed using reference TRBV7-3 and TRBJ2-1, is GAGVSQTPSNKVTEKGKYVELRCDPISGHTALYWYRQSLGQGPEFLIYFQGTGAADDSGLPNDRFFAVRPEGSVSTLKIQRTERGDSAVYLCASSSRQGSYNEQFFGPGTRLTVL.

This chain connects TRBV7-9 to TRBJ2-1; TRBD2 matches 7 bases. V shed 5 bases and J 7 bases; nucleotides not matched to a gene: 11. Per germline, CDR1 SEHNR and CDR2 FQNEAQ (reference sequence). The CDR3 has 15 amino acids. The CDR3 nucleotides read TGTGCCAGCAGCCCCCCTCCTAGCGGATCGAATGAGCAGTTCTTC. It codes for CASSPPPSGSNEQFF.

The J gene is TRBJ2-3, the V gene TRBV27; 9 bases fit TRBD1. V trimming: 5 bases; J trimming: 2 bases; junction bases outside the gene matches: 8. Germline-derived CDR1 and CDR2 are MNHEY and SMNVEV (reference sequence). The CDR3 is made up of 16 amino acids. The CDR3 coding sequence is TGTGCCAGCAGTCGAGATGGACAGGGGCACACAGATACGCAGTATTTT. Protein sequence: CASSRDGQGHTDTQYF.

The rearrangement links TRBV4-1 to TRBJ1-2; no clear D. Trimming took off 1 base at V and 7 bases at J, with 16 bases between the two ends. CDR3 size: 15 residues. Germline-derived CDR1 and CDR2 are MGHRA and YSYEKL. CDR3 residues: CASSQGKKALGGYTF. CDR3 bases: TGCGCCAGCAGCCAAGGAAAAAAGGCCCTAGGTGGCTACACCTTC.

This clone was picked up a small number of times. The CDR3 DNA sequence: TGTGCCAGTAGGGCTGAGGGGGCCCCTGAAGCTTTCTTT. It codes for CASRAEGAPEAFF. The rearrangement links TRBV19 to TRBJ1-1, with 7 bases aligning to TRBD1. This CDR3 is built from 13 residues. Trimming cost V 6 bases and J 6 bases; bases outside gene matches: 7. CDR1 and CDR2 from the germline V gene are LNHDA and SQIVND (reference sequence).

The CDR3 region is CASSGTSHNEQFF. CDR3 nucleotide sequence: TGTGCCAGCAGCGGAACTAGCCACAATGAGCAGTTCTTC. The V call is TRBV9, the J call TRBJ2-1, with a tentative D call TRBD2 (6 bases). Germline V CDR1 and CDR2: SGDLS, YYNGEE. The CDR3 is made up of 13 amino acids. The V and J ends lost 3 bases and 5 bases respectively, with 9 bases between them.

The chain recombines TRBV7-6 with TRBJ2-5, with a weak D call TRBD2 (5 bases). This CDR3 is built from 16 residues. Per germline, CDR1 SGHVS and CDR2 FNYEAQ. V dropped 5 bases and J dropped 1 base, with 17 bases sitting between them. DNA of the CDR3: TGTGCCAGCAGCGCGGGCCCCCCTCGGGCCCAAGAGACCCAGTACTTC. Its protein product is CASSAGPPRAQETQYF.

The chain couples TRBV9 to TRBJ2-4; 9 nucleotides match TRBD2. Per germline, CDR1 SGDLS and CDR2 YYNGEE. V gave up 2 bases and J gave up 0 bases; unmatched junction bases: 3. This CDR3 has 16 amino acids. This CDR3 reads CASSVSSGAAKNIQYF. The CDR3 nucleotides read TGTGCCAGCAGCGTTTCTAGCGGGGCAGCCAAAAACATTCAGTACTTC.